Reported below is one TCR beta chain. The V end was cut by 1 base, the J end by 1 base, with 6 bases between. CDR3 length: 14 amino acids. CDR1 and CDR2 (germline): SGHRS, YFSETQ. Some clones are missing from TCRdb's copy, which holds only in-frame ones; the method was immunoSEQ multiplex PCR. Here the sample spans 220,000 or so clones, 70% to 90% being singletons. The data stem from a study of blood T cell repertoires in COVID-19. Sequenced input: peripheral blood. This sequence originates from a man aged 45-65 years who had recovered from COVID-19. The chain is built from TRBV5-1 and TRBJ2-4, with a possible D match to TRBD2 (6 bases). Written as DNA, the CDR3 is TGCGCCAGCAGCTTGAGCGGGGCCAAAAACATTCAGTACTTC. This sequence encodes CASSLSGAKNIQYF.